The 8 T cell receptor beta chains listed next were all sequenced from one sample in a study of neurological immune-mediated disorders. In TCRdb, the 5' RACE reads were re-called with MiXCR into one record per CDR3 protein. The sample lists tens of thousands of distinct CDR3 sequences; roughly 7% were seen once. Material for sequencing was PBMCs. The receptor set was obtained from a woman aged 40 to 55 in good health.

This clonotype was seen at least ten times. This rearrangement joins TRBV7-9 to TRBJ2-1, with D tentatively TRBD2 (5 bases). CDR3 length: 14 residues. The germline V and J ends were trimmed by 2 bases and 3 bases, with 8 bases remaining between them. Germline CDR1 is SEHNR and CDR2 is FQNEAQ (reference sequence). CDR3 nucleotide sequence: TGTGCCAGCAGCTTACTGGGAGACTACAATGAGCAGTTCTTC. It encodes CASSLLGDYNEQFF. The variable domain in full, completed from reference TRBV7-9 and TRBJ2-1, reads DTGVSQNPRHKITKRGQNVTFRCDPISEHNRLYWYRQTLGQGPEFLTYFQNEAQLEKSRLLSDRFSAERPKGSFSTLEIQRTEQGDSAMYLCASSLLGDYNEQFFGPGTRLTVL.

In its sample, this clonotype was seen many times. The chain employs TRBV27 and TRBJ1-5, with a possible D match to TRBD1 (6 bases). Trimming cost V 6 bases and J 2 bases, with 14 bases left between them. The CDR3 extends over 15 amino acids. Germline CDR1 is MNHEY and CDR2 is SMNVEV (reference sequence). The CDR3 reads CASRAVGGGNQPQHF. CDR3 DNA: TGTGCCAGCAGAGCGGTCGGGGGCGGCAATCAGCCCCAGCATTTT.

This clonotype was observed at least ten times. V is TRBV4-2 and J is TRBJ2-3; 8 nucleotides align to TRBD2. CDR1 and CDR2 (germline): LGHNA, YNFKEQ. V lost 0 bases, J lost 3 bases, and 8 bases stayed unmatched. The length of the CDR3 is 17 residues. The CDR3 sequence is CASSQDGDGRATDTQYF. DNA of the CDR3: TGTGCCAGCAGCCAAGATGGCGACGGGAGGGCAACAGATACGCAGTATTTT.

This clonotype was recorded many times. V is TRBV20-1 and J is TRBJ2-1; D gene unclear. In germline, CDR1 is DFQATT, CDR2 SNEGSKA (reference sequence). V was trimmed by 2 bases and J by 2 bases, leaving 7 bases between them. The CDR3 is 13 residues long. CDR3 coding DNA: TGCAGTGCTAGACCCACCCCCTACAATGAGCAGTTCTTC. Its translation is CSARPTPYNEQFF.

This clonotype showed up many times. The V call is TRBV12-3 or TRBV12-4, the J call TRBJ2-3; a possible D gene is TRBD1 (6 bases). The CDR3 is made up of 15 amino acids. The V end was cut by 3 bases, the J end by 0 bases, with 10 bases between. In DNA, the CDR3 is TGTGCCAGCAGTTTTTACAGGGCGAGCACAGATACGCAGTATTTT. It specifies CASSFYRASTDTQYF.

This clonotype was picked up many times. The chain employs TRBV12-3 or TRBV12-4 and TRBJ2-3; D is perhaps TRBD1 or TRBD2 (7 bases each). The CDR3 extends over 16 amino acids. The V gene lost 5 bases and the J gene lost 4 bases, with 19 bases spanning the gap. CDR3 amino acids: CASSPQGGGAADTQYF. The CDR3 DNA sequence: TGTGCCAGCAGTCCCCAGGGGGGGGGGGCAGCAGATACGCAGTATTTT.

This clonotype appeared many times. The chain carries TRBV29-1 and TRBJ2-7; D unclear. V dropped 4 bases and J dropped 0 bases, with 10 bases sitting between them. CDR3 length: 13 residues. The V gene's germline CDR1 is SQVTM and CDR2 ANQGSEA. In DNA, the CDR3 is TGCAGCGTTGGCCATCCTAGCTCCTACGAGCAGTACTTC. Translated, it gives CSVGHPSSYEQYF.

This clonotype was picked up many times. This chain uses TRBV6-1 with TRBJ2-3; D not resolved. The germline gives CDR1 MNHNS, CDR2 SASEGT. The V end was cut by 4 bases, the J end by 3 bases, with 8 bases between. There are 13 residues in the CDR3. The CDR3 is CASSVKGTDTQYF. The CDR3 DNA reads TGTGCCAGCAGTGTCAAGGGAACAGATACGCAGTATTTT.